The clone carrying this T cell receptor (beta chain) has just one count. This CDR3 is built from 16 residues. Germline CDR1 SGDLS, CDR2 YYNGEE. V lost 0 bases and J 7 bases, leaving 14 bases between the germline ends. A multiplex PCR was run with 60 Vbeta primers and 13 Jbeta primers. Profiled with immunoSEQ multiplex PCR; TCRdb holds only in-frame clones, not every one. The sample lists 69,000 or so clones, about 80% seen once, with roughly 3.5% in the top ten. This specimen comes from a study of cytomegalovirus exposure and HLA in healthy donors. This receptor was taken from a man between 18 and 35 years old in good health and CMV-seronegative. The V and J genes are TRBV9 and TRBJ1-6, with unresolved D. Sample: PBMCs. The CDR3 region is CASSVEERAPNSPLHF. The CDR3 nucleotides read TGTGCCAGCAGCGTAGAGGAGAGGGCACCGAATTCACCCCTCCACTTT.